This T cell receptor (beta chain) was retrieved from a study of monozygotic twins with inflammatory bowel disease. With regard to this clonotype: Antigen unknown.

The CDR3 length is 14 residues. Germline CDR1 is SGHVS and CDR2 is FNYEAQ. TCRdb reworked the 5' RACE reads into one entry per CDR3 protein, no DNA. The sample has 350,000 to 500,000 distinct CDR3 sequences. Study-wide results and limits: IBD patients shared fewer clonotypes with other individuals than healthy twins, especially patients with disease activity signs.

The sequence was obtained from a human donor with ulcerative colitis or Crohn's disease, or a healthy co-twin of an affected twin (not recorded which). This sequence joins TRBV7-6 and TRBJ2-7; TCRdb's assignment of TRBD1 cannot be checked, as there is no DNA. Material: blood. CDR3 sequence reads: CASSPGTDGFEQYF.